Listed below are T cell receptor beta chains from one sample, sequenced in a study of blood T cell repertoires in COVID-19. Sequenced by immunoSEQ multiplex PCR; TCRdb stores in-frame clones only, minus some. This sample has about 370,000 clones, with roughly 90% found just once. The sample comprised peripheral blood. The receptors come from a woman aged 30 to 39 with COVID-19, enrolled during active disease. The CDR3 runs from the conserved cysteine through the conserved F or W. The D gene is left open where the match is weak. Not all rows give a size; the values are once, few, many and, for expanded clones, a class.

clone_size d_call j_call v_call cdr3_aa cdr3_nt
NA TRBD2 TRBJ2-1 TRBV11-2 CASSPSGAGVSYNEQFF TGTGCCAGCAGCCCCAGCGGTGCGGGGGTAAGCTACAATGAGCAGTTCTTC
NA TRBD2 TRBJ2-1 TRBV29-1 CSVTGLAGGLAYNEQFF TGCAGCGTGACAGGACTAGCGGGGGGCCTGGCCTACAATGAGCAGTTCTTC
NA TRBD2 TRBJ2-1 TRBV9 CASNLWGGSIADEQFF TGTGCCAGCAACTTATGGGGCGGGAGTATCGCGGATGAGCAGTTCTTC
NA TRBD1 TRBJ2-1 TRBV4-1 CASSQIPGQGINEQFF TGCGCCAGCAGCCAGATACCGGGACAGGGTATCAATGAGCAGTTCTTC
NA NA TRBJ1-2 TRBV7-9 CASSSPLAGKANYGYTF TGTGCCAGCAGTTCTCCCCTGGCCGGGAAAGCTAACTATGGCTACACCTTC
NA TRBD1 TRBJ2-4 TRBV28 CASSYSGAQGAVNIQYF TGTGCCAGCAGTTACTCGGGGGCACAGGGGGCGGTGAACATTCAGTACTTC
NA TRBD1 TRBJ1-1 TRBV11-2 CASSPRGDAEAFF TGTGCCAGCAGCCCCAGGGGGGATGCTGAAGCTTTCTTT
NA NA TRBJ2-1 TRBV5-4 CASSPDSSSYNEQFF TGTGCCAGCAGCCCGGACAGCAGCTCCTACAATGAGCAGTTCTTC
NA TRBD2 TRBJ2-3 TRBV18 CASSHLAGGQADTQYF TGTGCCAGCTCACACCTAGCGGGGGGGCAAGCAGATACGCAGTATTTT
NA NA TRBJ2-5 TRBV9 CASSTRRGGSSRETQYF TGTGCCAGCAGCACCCGCCGAGGAGGGAGTAGCAGAGAGACCCAGTACTTC
NA TRBD2 TRBJ2-3 TRBV5-1 CASSGGTSPKTTQYF TGCGCCAGCAGCGGGGGGACTAGTCCCAAAACCACGCAGTATTTT
NA NA TRBJ2-5 TRBV5-6 CASSLAGRQETQYF TGTGCCAGCAGCTTGGCCGGTCGGCAAGAGACCCAGTACTTC
once TRBD1 TRBJ1-1 TRBV30 CAWSSRDRGPAFF TGTGCCTGGAGTTCCCGGGACAGGGGGCCAGCTTTCTTT
NA TRBD2 TRBJ2-1 TRBV6-2/TRBV6-3 CASSLSYPAGGGYNEQFF TGTGCCAGCAGCCTCAGTTACCCCGCGGGGGGCGGATACAATGAGCAGTTCTTC
NA TRBD2 TRBJ2-2 TRBV7-6 CASSPIRLAGVPGTGELFF TGTGCCAGCAGCCCAATTCGACTAGCGGGAGTTCCGGGCACCGGGGAGCTGTTTTTT
NA NA TRBJ1-1 TRBV29-1 CSVEEGEGALGEAFF TGCAGCGTTGAAGAGGGTGAAGGGGCCCTCGGGGAAGCTTTCTTT
NA NA TRBJ1-1 TRBV29-1 CSVGGIMNTEAFF TGCAGCGTTGGAGGGATCATGAACACTGAAGCTTTCTTT
NA NA TRBJ2-5 TRBV24-1 CATSVGGMGETQYF TGTGCCACCAGTGTTGGCGGGATGGGAGAGACCCAGTACTTC
NA TRBD1 TRBJ2-7 TRBV5-1 CASGTGSSYEQYF TGCGCCAGCGGGACAGGCAGCTCCTACGAGCAGTACTTC
NA NA TRBJ1-3 TRBV5-1 CASSPMGNTIYF TGCGCCAGCAGCCCCATGGGAAACACCATATATTTT
NA TRBD1 TRBJ2-3 TRBV5-1 CASRGTGGDTQYF TGCGCCAGCAGGGGGACAGGGGGAGATACGCAGTATTTT
NA TRBD1 TRBJ2-2 TRBV9 CASSPRFSGQGAKGELFF TGTGCCAGCAGCCCCCGGTTTTCGGGACAGGGGGCGAAAGGGGAGCTGTTTTTT
NA NA TRBJ1-5 TRBV6-2/TRBV6-3 CASSYRDGAYQPQHF TGTGCCAGCAGTTACCGCGACGGAGCATATCAGCCCCAGCATTTT
NA NA TRBJ1-2 TRBV11-2 CASSLQGGNGYTF TGTGCCAGCAGCTTACAAGGGGGAAATGGCTACACCTTC
NA NA TRBJ1-1 TRBV10-2 CASSRQLNTEAFF TGCGCCAGCAGCCGACAGCTGAACACTGAAGCTTTCTTT
few NA TRBJ2-7 TRBV28 CASSLSTDSSYEQYF TGTGCCAGCAGTTTATCAACAGATAGCTCCTACGAGCAGTACTTC
NA TRBD1 TRBJ1-3 TRBV9 CASSRTGGIGNTIYF TGTGCCAGCAGCAGGACAGGGGGAATTGGAAACACCATATATTTT
NA NA TRBJ1-5 TRBV30 CAWSVLGTSNQPQHF TGTGCCTGGAGTGTACTGGGCACTAGCAATCAGCCCCAGCATTTT
once NA TRBJ1-2 TRBV2 CASSEARGIGYTF TGTGCCAGCAGTGAAGCGCGCGGGATCGGCTACACCTTC
NA TRBD1 TRBJ2-3 TRBV19 CASSMGTGGTDTQYF TGTGCCAGTAGTATGGGGACAGGCGGCACAGATACGCAGTATTTT
NA TRBD2 TRBJ2-2 TRBV27 CASSLGLAGVGTGELFF TGTGCCAGCAGTTTGGGACTAGCGGGAGTTGGGACCGGGGAGCTGTTTTTT
NA TRBD1 TRBJ1-1 TRBV25-1 CASSGQGVPTAFF TGTGCCAGCAGTGGACAGGGGGTTCCTACGGCTTTCTTT
NA TRBD1 TRBJ1-6 TRBV6-6 CASSSDRVTNSPLHF TGTGCCAGCAGTTCCGACAGGGTCACTAATTCACCCCTCCACTTT
NA NA TRBJ2-3 TRBV4-3 CASSQELSDTQYF TGCGCCAGCAGCCAGGAGCTGTCAGATACGCAGTATTTT
NA TRBD1 TRBJ1-2 TRBV14 CASSQDIGQGSYGYTF TGTGCCAGCAGCCAAGATATAGGACAGGGGAGCTATGGCTACACCTTC
NA NA TRBJ1-1 TRBV7-8 CASSKRTDMYTEAFF TGTGCCAGCAGCAAAAGGACAGACATGTACACTGAAGCTTTCTTT
NA NA TRBJ2-5 TRBV7-8 CASSLLPTSQETQYF TGTGCCAGCAGCTTGCTACCAACTAGCCAAGAGACCCAGTACTTC
once NA TRBJ1-5 TRBV10-2 CASSESIWRDQPQHF TGCGCCAGCAGTGAGTCGATATGGAGGGATCAGCCCCAGCATTTT
once TRBD2 TRBJ2-1 TRBV2 CASSVASGSYNEQFF TGTGCCAGCAGTGTGGCTAGCGGGTCCTACAATGAGCAGTTCTTC
NA NA TRBJ2-7 TRBV27 CASSSGRTYEQYF TGTGCCAGCAGTTCAGGCAGGACCTACGAGCAGTACTTC
NA NA TRBJ2-1 TRBV12-5 CASGSWGGAQAQYNEQFF TGTGCTAGTGGTAGTTGGGGTGGGGCCCAGGCCCAATACAATGAGCAGTTCTTC
few TRBD1 TRBJ1-5 TRBV5-1 CASSWGQNQPQHF TGCGCCAGCAGCTGGGGACAGAATCAGCCCCAGCATTTT
NA TRBD1 TRBJ1-2 TRBV4-3 CASSQERTGGKGPYGYTF TGCGCCAGCAGCCAAGAGAGGACAGGGGGCAAGGGGCCTTATGGCTACACCTTC
NA TRBD2 TRBJ2-3 TRBV9 CASSATSGISTDTQYF TGTGCCAGCAGCGCGACTAGCGGAATTAGCACAGATACGCAGTATTTT
once TRBD2 TRBJ2-2 TRBV3-1/TRBV3-2 CASSQDRGGGNTGELFF TGTGCCAGCAGCCAAGATCGGGGGGGAGGGAACACCGGGGAGCTGTTTTTT
NA NA TRBJ2-2 TRBV6-1 CASSSYTGELFF TGTGCCAGCAGTTCGTACACCGGGGAGCTGTTTTTT
NA TRBD1 TRBJ1-2 TRBV11-2 CASSLGQGALYGYTF TGTGCCAGCAGCTTAGGCCAGGGGGCGCTTTATGGCTACACCTTC
NA TRBD1 TRBJ2-2 TRBV6-5 CASFGTGDTGELFF TGTGCCAGCTTCGGGACAGGGGACACCGGGGAGCTGTTTTTT
NA TRBD2 TRBJ2-1 TRBV4-1 CASSQEYGRASGRIHEQFF TGCGCCAGCAGCCAAGAATACGGTCGGGCTAGCGGGAGGATACATGAGCAGTTCTTC
NA NA TRBJ2-7 TRBV10-1 CASSETRGGEQYF TGCGCCAGCAGTGAAACGCGGGGTGGTGAGCAGTACTTC
NA NA TRBJ2-3 TRBV7-9 CASSRTVTDTQYF TGTGCCAGCAGCCGTACTGTCACAGATACGCAGTATTTT